This TCR beta chain comes out of a study of cytomegalovirus exposure and HLA in healthy donors. Study-level findings and limits: Cytomegalovirus-associated TCR beta chains were listed, numbering 150 to 200.

Although they were nominally healthy when sampled, donors likely had unrecorded immune exposures. V lost 1 base and J lost 0; bases outside the gene matches: 5. Germline V CDR1 and CDR2: SGHRS, YFSETQ. This CDR3 region has 17 residues. A multiplex PCR was run with 60 Vbeta primers and 13 Jbeta primers. Data came from immunoSEQ multiplex PCR; TCRdb stores just in-frame clones and leaves some out. This sample has 100,000 to 150,000 clones; around 77% occur once, and the top ten carry 5% to 5.5%. A word on this clone: No antigen is known for it.

The rearrangement joins TRBV5-1 to TRBJ2-7; 12 nucleotides line up with TRBD2. Input material: PBMCs. The clonotype was recovered from a man aged 30 to 39 in good health and CMV-seronegative. The CDR3 loop is CASSLRTSGEISYEQYF. CDR3 nucleotides: TGCGCCAGCAGCTTGCGGACTAGCGGGGAGATCTCCTACGAGCAGTACTTC.